The text below deals with one T cell receptor beta chain. The CDR3 covers 16 residues. Germline CDR1 is LGHDT and CDR2 is YNNKEL (reference sequence). V shed 0 bases and J 2 bases; nucleotides not matched to a gene: 4. The data originate from a study of blood T cell repertoires in COVID-19. Study as a whole: Sources were T cells, B-cell-depleted T cells, or PBMCs; the material itself was cDNA or gDNA.

In the original processing: It was from reference gene primer amplification that nucleated cell counts were estimated. Measured with immunoSEQ multiplex PCR; TCRdb has only the in-frame clones, and not every one. D and trimming come from the DNA, and the V and J calls and clone size come from that table. This sample has 230,000 or so clones, with around four fifths found just once. V gene TRBV3-1 (or the pseudogene TRBV3-2) combines with J gene TRBJ2-3; 8 positions match TRBD2. This sequence was found in a man aged 30 to 45 with active or convalescent COVID-19. Sequencing was performed on peripheral blood. The CDR3 spells CASSQEVAGPTDTQYF. The CDR3 DNA follows: TGTGCCAGCAGCCAAGAAGTAGCGGGACCCACAGATACGCAGTATTTT.